This T cell receptor (beta chain) was retrieved from a study of blood T cell repertoires in COVID-19. Whole-study context: The United States, Italy and Spain were the sources of the acute and convalescent COVID-19 samples.

The germline CDR1 and CDR2 sequences are ENHRY and SYGVKD. Trimming removed 8 bases from V and 4 bases from J; junction bases left unmatched: 2. The CDR3 covers 12 residues. The protocol was immunoSEQ multiplex PCR, while the TCRdb copy is restricted to in-frame clones and leaves out a portion. The data contain hundreds of thousands of clones, approximately 83% of them singletons. This TCR derives from a woman between 25 and 40 years old who had recovered from COVID-19. The sequenced material came from peripheral blood. The chain employs TRBV10-3 and TRBJ1-5, with 7 bases lining up with TRBD1. CDR3: CAIGTENQPQHF. The DNA of the CDR3 is TGTGCCATCGGGACAGAAAATCAGCCCCAGCATTTT.